This TCR beta chain stems from a study of T-cell memory formation after mild COVID-19. Study as a whole: TCR clustering was largely donor specific.

General observations from the study: Clones shrinking between day 15 and 85 showed a balanced CD4/CD8 split, and those that grew later tilted toward CD4+. In second-wave clones peaking day 37, SARS-CoV-2 specificity remained unconfirmed.

TCRdb itself ran the 5' RACE reads through MiXCR, one entry per CDR3 protein. The sample has under 400,000 distinct CDR3 sequences, 20% to 25% seen once. Germline V gives CDR1 KGHDR, CDR2 SFDVKD. The V end was cut by 4 bases, the J end by 6 bases, with 14 bases between. This CDR3 is 14 amino acids long. For this clonotype: Its antigen is unknown.

Sequencing was performed on PBMCs or a T cell subset sorted from them (not recorded which). The gene calls are TRBV24-1 and TRBJ1-2, with D maybe TRBD1 (6 bases). The TCR sequence derives from an adult woman who had mild COVID-19 (a few samples of this study predate the infection). Cell type and time point are not known. Written as DNA, the CDR3 is TGTGCCACCAGTGAACAGGGACATAATGATGGCTACACCTTC. Protein: CATSEQGHNDGYTF.